This T cell receptor beta chain was found in a study of T cells in Graves' hyperthyroidism and ophthalmopathy. Researchers amplified the TCR beta CDR3 regions from RNA transcripts. With the HTBI primer set, the TCR CDR3 went through a first round of RT-PCR. One entry per CDR3 protein results from TCRdb running MiXCR on the multiplex PCR reads. The sample records approximately 700,000 distinct CDR3 sequences, over 15% being singletons. This clonotype was counted ten times or more. The CDR3 is 16 amino acids. Germline V CDR1 and CDR2: SGHAT, FQNNGV. Trimming shortened V by 1 base and J by 6 bases, and 16 bases separated the two germline ends.

The chain joins TRBV11-2 to TRBJ2-1; a weak D match, TRBD1 (6 bases). Source material: blood. This receptor was obtained from a young man with Graves' hyperthyroidism. CDR3 loop: CASSLAGWGQTNEQFF. DNA of the CDR3: TGTGCCAGCAGCTTAGCGGGGTGGGGACAAACCAATGAGCAGTTCTTC.